The 24 T cell receptor beta chains reported below all come from one sample, sequenced in a study of metastatic and nonmetastatic thyroid tumors. Nobody among the patients had been given any treatment before thyroid surgery. TCRdb re-clonotyped the PCR reads via MiXCR. Of several thousand clones listed, 32% are singletons. Sequencing used tumor tissue. These receptors all stem from a female donor with papillary thyroid cancer or a benign thyroid nodule (not recorded which). Some clones in this sample may be carry-over from other donors' samples.

The chain joins TRBV25-1 to TRBJ2-2; D not resolved. This CDR3 region has 17 residues. Looked up from germline, CDR1 is MGHDK and CDR2 is SYGVNS. The ends were cut back, 8 bases at V and 1 base at J, with 20 bases in the middle. The CDR3, as DNA: TGTGCCAGCGGTCCTCGCAGAGGTACTATGAACACCGGGGAGCTGTTTTTT. Translation: CASGPRRGTMNTGELFF.

The chain combines TRBV11-2 with TRBJ2-3; 7 positions match TRBD2. This CDR3 spans 15 amino acids. The V gene end was trimmed by 1 base and the J gene end by 1 base; junction bases not matched to a gene: 2. The germline CDR1 and CDR2 sequences are SGHAT and FQNNGV. CDR3 sequence: CASSLGAGGTDTQYF. The CDR3 nucleotides are TGTGCCAGCAGCTTAGGGGCGGGGGGCACAGATACGCAGTATTTT.

This clone has just a few counts. The V gene is TRBV10-3, the J gene TRBJ1-6, with D unclear. The V end was cut by 6 bases, the J end by 10 bases, with 16 bases between. Germline lookup yields CDR1 ENHRY and CDR2 SYGVKD. This CDR3 is 14 amino acids long. CDR3 loop: CAIRLYLVGSPLHF. As DNA, the CDR3 is TGTGCCATCAGGCTGTACCTCGTCGGATCACCCCTCCACTTT.

In this sample, this clone is medium-sized. This chain uses TRBV12-3 or TRBV12-4 with TRBJ2-7; 9 bases agree with TRBD1. The CDR3 covers 15 residues. The J segment lost 2 bases and the V segment lost 5 bases, leaving 7 bases of the junction unmatched. The DNA of the CDR3 is TGTGCCAGCAGTCCGAGGACAGGGGCCACCTACGAGCAGTACTTC. It codes for CASSPRTGATYEQYF.

Details on this clone: One end of the junction fails to match germline, which may point to a read error. The gene calls are TRBV12-3 or TRBV12-4 and TRBJ2-6, with D tentatively TRBD1 (5 bases). The CDR3 length is 16 residues. CDR3 DNA: TGTGACAGCAGTTCACCAGGGAACTATGGGGCCAACGTCCTGACTTTC. Residues: CDSSSPGNYGANVLTF.

This sequence joins TRBV20-1 and TRBJ2-7; 10 bases line up with TRBD2. The CDR3 runs 14 residues. Germline CDR1 reads DFQATT; CDR2 reads SNEGSKA (reference sequence). The V gene end was trimmed by 3 bases and the J gene end by 4 bases; junction bases not matched to a gene: 6. CDR3 nucleotide sequence: TGCAGTGCTAGCGCTAGCGGGAGTCAGTACGAGCAGTACTTC. Its translation is CSASASGSQYEQYF.

By frequency in the sample, this clone is medium-sized. The CDR3 sequence is CASSAGLAGGETQYF. The CDR3, as DNA: TGTGCCAGCAGCGCCGGACTAGCGGGAGGCGAGACCCAGTACTTC. The rearrangement uses TRBV11-3 and TRBJ2-5; 14 bases fit TRBD2. Germline V gene data show CDR1 as SGHNT and CDR2 as YENEEA. The CDR3 has 15 residues. V gave up 5 bases and J gave up 5 bases; unmatched junction bases: 4.

By its share, this clone is medium-sized (0.01 to 0.1%). This rearrangement joins TRBV18 to TRBJ2-3, with no clear D. Trimming took 2 bases from V and 1 from J, leaving 10 bases between them. CDR1 KGHSH and CDR2 LQKENI come from the germline V gene. The CDR3 length is 15 residues. CDR3 amino acids: CASSPAFDGTDTQYF. The CDR3 region has the DNA TGTGCCAGCTCACCAGCTTTTGACGGCACAGATACGCAGTATTTT.

The rearrangement links TRBV2 to TRBJ1-6; D is possibly TRBD1 (6 bases). V lost 7 bases, J lost 10 bases, and 17 bases lay in between. The CDR3 totals 14 residues. Germline CDR1 SNHLY, CDR2 FYNNEI. DNA of the CDR3: TGTGCCAGCATAGCAGGGGCGCAATACTCACCCCTCCACTTT. Protein: CASIAGAQYSPLHF. The full variable domain, in which reference TRBV2 and TRBJ1-6 provide the parts outside the CDR3, is EPEVTQTPSHQVTQMGQEVILRCVPISNHLYFYWYRQILGQKVEFLVSFYNNEISEKSEIFDDQFSVERPDGSNFTLKIRSTKLEDSAMYFCASIAGAQYSPLHFGNGTRLTVT.

This clone is medium-sized. The chain combines TRBV27 with TRBJ1-4, with D possibly matching TRBD1 (5 bases). The CDR3 length is 15 residues. The germline gives CDR1 MNHEY, CDR2 SMNVEV (reference sequence). Trimming shortened V by 1 base and J by 8 bases, and 14 bases separated the two germline ends. The CDR3 nucleotides read TGTGCCAGCAGTTTATATAGGGGCGAGGGCGAAAAACTGTTTTTT. Protein: CASSLYRGEGEKLFF.

The chain recombines TRBV2 with TRBJ1-2, with D possibly TRBD1 on 5 matching bases. Looked up from germline, CDR1 is SNHLY and CDR2 is FYNNEI. The germline V and J ends were trimmed by 7 bases and 4 bases, with 16 bases remaining between them. The CDR3 runs 14 residues. CDR3 DNA sequence: TGTGCCAGCAATATGGGGGGGGATGGCTATGGCTACACCTTC. Its translation: CASNMGGDGYGYTF.

The table lists this clone with a few counts. The chain uses TRBV27 and TRBJ1-1; D call uncertain. CDR1 MNHEY and CDR2 SMNVEV come from the germline V gene (reference sequence). Deletions cut 5 bases from V and 1 base from J, with 8 bases between. The CDR3 length is 13 residues. In DNA form, the CDR3 reads TGTGCCAGCAGTATAGGCGGGAACACTGAAGCTTTCTTT. The encoded protein is CASSIGGNTEAFF.

This clone occurred many times. This chain joins TRBV2 and TRBJ2-1, with D possibly TRBD2 on 5 matching bases. Trimming took off 4 bases at V and 7 bases at J, with 14 bases between the two ends. Germline V gene lookup returns CDR1 SNHLY and CDR2 FYNNEI. This CDR3 has 14 amino acids. CDR3 in DNA: TGTGCCAGCAGTGTATACCGAGGGCCAAATGAGCAGTTCTTC. This encodes CASSVYRGPNEQFF.

J is TRBJ1-3 and V is TRBV3-1, with 7 bases that match TRBD1. Germline V gives CDR1 LGHDT, CDR2 YNNKEL (reference sequence). This CDR3 has 16 residues. V was pared by 4 bases and J by 0 bases, with 6 bases of the junction left unmatched. Here the CDR3 reads CASSLQDRRSGNTIYF. Here the CDR3 DNA reads TGTGCCAGCAGCCTTCAGGACAGGCGCTCTGGAAACACCATATATTTT.

V usage is TRBV7-6 and J usage is TRBJ2-1; 9 bases map to TRBD1. There are 13 residues in the CDR3. V dropped 5 bases and J dropped 12; count of bases not matched to a gene: 8. Germline V gene data show CDR1 as SGHVS and CDR2 as FNYEAQ. CDR3 DNA sequence: TGTGCCAGCAGCCCCTCGGACAGGGGAGTGCAGTTCTTC. It is translated as CASSPSDRGVQFF.

This clone was observed a single time. The V and J genes are TRBV20-1 and TRBJ1-1; no clear D. V shed 6 bases and J shed 6 bases, with 11 bases lying between them. The germline V gene has CDR1 DFQATT and CDR2 SNEGSKA (reference sequence). The CDR3 has 11 amino acids. CDR3 coding DNA: TGCAGTGCCAGCGGGCCATCTGAAGCTTTCTTT. It translates to CSASGPSEAFF.

The chain couples TRBV5-1 to TRBJ2-1; 8 bases are shared with TRBD2. V was clipped by 0 bases and J by 9 bases; unmatched bases: 8. This CDR3 has 15 amino acids. Germline CDR1 reads SGHRS; CDR2 reads YFSETQ. The CDR3 protein is CASSLGVAGSGEQFF. The CDR3 DNA is TGCGCCAGCAGCTTGGGGGTAGCGGGGAGTGGTGAGCAGTTCTTC. Using reference TRBV5-1 and TRBJ2-1 for the parts outside the CDR3, the full variable domain is KAGVTQTPRYLIKTRGQQVTLSCSPISGHRSVSWYQQTPGQGLQFLFEYFSETQRNKGNFPGRFSGRQFSNSRSEMNVSTLELGDSALYLCASSLGVAGSGEQFFGPGTRLTVL.

The chain links TRBV20-1 to TRBJ1-3; 8 bases match TRBD1. The CDR3 extends over 14 amino acids. V trimming: 1 base; J trimming: 4 bases; junction bases outside the gene matches: 3. CDR1 and CDR2 (germline): DFQATT, SNEGSKA (reference sequence). CDR3 sequence: CSARGQGRGNTIYF. In nucleotides, the CDR3 is TGCAGTGCTAGAGGACAGGGGCGCGGAAACACCATATATTTT.

This clone ranks as medium-sized. The genes are TRBV4-2 and TRBJ1-2; D is possibly TRBD1 (5 bases). The CDR3 is 16 residues long. The germline V and J ends were trimmed by 0 bases and 8 bases, with 19 bases remaining between them. Germline V gene sequence: CDR1 LGHNA, CDR2 YNFKEQ. Here the CDR3 reads CASSQERRPRGDGYTF. The CDR3 bases are TGTGCCAGCAGCCAAGAGAGAAGACCTCGGGGGGACGGCTACACCTTC.

This clone was seen a handful of times. This sequence joins TRBV28 and TRBJ2-7; 11 bases agree with TRBD2. Germline V lookup: CDR1 MDHEN, CDR2 SYDVKM. V was clipped by 5 bases and J by 1 base; unmatched bases: 7. There are 16 residues in the CDR3. CDR3 amino acids: CASSPRGLAASYEQYF. The CDR3 DNA sequence: TGTGCCAGCAGTCCCAGGGGACTAGCGGCTTCCTACGAGCAGTACTTC.

This clone is categorized as medium-sized. The genes are TRBV6-2 or TRBV6-3 and TRBJ2-1, with a weak D call TRBD1 (6 bases). Germline V CDR1 and CDR2: MNHEY, SVGEGT. V lost 2 bases to trimming and J lost 8 bases, with 10 bases between them. The CDR3 consists of 13 residues. The CDR3 bases are TGTGCCAGCAGTTACAGGGACATGGATGAGCAGTTCTTC. The encoded protein is CASSYRDMDEQFF.

In this sample, this clone is medium-sized. This rearrangement joins TRBV28 to TRBJ1-2; 11 bases map to TRBD1. In germline, CDR1 is MDHEN, CDR2 SYDVKM. The CDR3 consists of 14 residues. The J segment lost 4 bases and the V segment lost 6 bases, leaving 4 bases of the junction unmatched. Here the CDR3 reads CASSRGTGGYGYTF. CDR3 coding DNA: TGTGCCAGCAGCCGGGGGACAGGGGGCTATGGCTACACCTTC.

This clone is judged large. The J gene is TRBJ2-7, the V gene TRBV20-1; a possible D gene is TRBD1 (6 bases). CDR3 size: 9 residues. Germline CDR1 and CDR2: DFQATT and SNEGSKA (reference sequence). Trimming took 6 bases from V and 13 from J, leaving 13 bases between them. The CDR3 region is CSAVPGQYF. In nucleotides, the CDR3 is TGCAGTGCAGTCCCGGGACAATACTTC.

A word on this clone: At one boundary the junction diverges from the germline segment, which might be a read error. V and J are TRBV5-4 and TRBJ2-2; possibly TRBD1 for D (6 bases). The CDR3 is made up of 14 amino acids. Germline V gene sequence: CDR1 SGHNT, CDR2 YYREEE (reference sequence). CDR3 in amino acids: CASSPRDNIGELFF. Written as DNA, the CDR3 is TGTGCCAGCAGCCCACGGGACAACATCGGGGAGCTGTTTTTT.